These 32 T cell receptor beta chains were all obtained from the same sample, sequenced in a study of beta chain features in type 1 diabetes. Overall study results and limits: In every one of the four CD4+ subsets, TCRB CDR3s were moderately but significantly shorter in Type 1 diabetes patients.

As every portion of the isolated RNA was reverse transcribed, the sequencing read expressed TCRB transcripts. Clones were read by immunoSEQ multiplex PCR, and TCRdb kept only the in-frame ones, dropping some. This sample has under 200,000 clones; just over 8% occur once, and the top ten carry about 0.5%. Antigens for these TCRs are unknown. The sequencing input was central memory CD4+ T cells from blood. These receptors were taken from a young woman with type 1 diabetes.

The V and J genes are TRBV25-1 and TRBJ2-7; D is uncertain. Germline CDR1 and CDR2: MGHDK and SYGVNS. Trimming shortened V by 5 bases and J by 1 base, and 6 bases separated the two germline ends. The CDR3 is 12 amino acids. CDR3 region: CASSQQSYEQYF. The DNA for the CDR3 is TGTGCCAGCAGTCAACAGTCCTACGAGCAGTACTTC.

The CDR3 DNA is TGTGCCAGCAGCTTCCGGACAGTCCAAGAGACCCAGTACTTC. Translating it yields CASSFRTVQETQYF. This chain joins TRBV7-2 and TRBJ2-5; tentatively, D is TRBD1 (6 bases). Trimming took 3 bases from V and 1 from J, leaving 9 bases between them. In germline, CDR1 is SGHTA, CDR2 FQGNSA. The CDR3 extends over 14 amino acids.

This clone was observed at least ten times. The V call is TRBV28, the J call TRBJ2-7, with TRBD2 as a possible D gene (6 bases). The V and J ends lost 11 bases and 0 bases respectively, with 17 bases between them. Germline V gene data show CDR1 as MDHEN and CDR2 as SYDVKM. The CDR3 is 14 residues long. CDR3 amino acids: CAGNGAGTSYEQYF. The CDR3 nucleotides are TGTGCCGGGAATGGGGCGGGAACCTCCTACGAGCAGTACTTC.

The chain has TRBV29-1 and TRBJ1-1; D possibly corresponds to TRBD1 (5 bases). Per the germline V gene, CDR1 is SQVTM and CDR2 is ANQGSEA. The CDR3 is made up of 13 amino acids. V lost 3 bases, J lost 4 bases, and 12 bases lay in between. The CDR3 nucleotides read TGCAGCGTTGAGGAGGGGTGGGCCACTGAAGCTTTCTTT. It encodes CSVEEGWATEAFF.

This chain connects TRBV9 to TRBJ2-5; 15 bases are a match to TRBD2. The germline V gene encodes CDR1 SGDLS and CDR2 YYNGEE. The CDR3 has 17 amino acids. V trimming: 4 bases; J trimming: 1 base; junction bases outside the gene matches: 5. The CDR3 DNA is TGTGCCAGCAGCCCCGGGACTAGCGGGGGGTTCCAAGAGACCCAGTACTTC. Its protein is CASSPGTSGGFQETQYF.

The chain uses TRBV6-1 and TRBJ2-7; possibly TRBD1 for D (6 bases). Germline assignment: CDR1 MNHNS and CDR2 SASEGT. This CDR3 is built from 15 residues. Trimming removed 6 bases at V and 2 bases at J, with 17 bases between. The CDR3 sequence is CASRTTGIETYEQYF. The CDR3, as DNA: TGTGCCAGCAGGACGACAGGTATTGAAACCTACGAGCAGTACTTC.

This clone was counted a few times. In DNA form, the CDR3 reads TGCAGCGTTGCTAACAGGGCGACGAACACCGGGGAGCTGTTTTTT. It yields the protein CSVANRATNTGELFF. The rearrangement links TRBV29-1 to TRBJ2-2; tentatively, D is TRBD1 (6 bases). V lost 4 bases, J lost 0 bases, and 12 bases lay in between. The CDR3 consists of 15 residues. The germline V gene has CDR1 SQVTM and CDR2 ANQGSEA.

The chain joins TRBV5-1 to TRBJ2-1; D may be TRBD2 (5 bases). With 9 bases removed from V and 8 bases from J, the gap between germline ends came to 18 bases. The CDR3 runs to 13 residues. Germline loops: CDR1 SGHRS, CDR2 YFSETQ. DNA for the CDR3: TGCGCCACCGCCCGATCGGGAAGGGATGAGCAGTTCTTC. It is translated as CATARSGRDEQFF.

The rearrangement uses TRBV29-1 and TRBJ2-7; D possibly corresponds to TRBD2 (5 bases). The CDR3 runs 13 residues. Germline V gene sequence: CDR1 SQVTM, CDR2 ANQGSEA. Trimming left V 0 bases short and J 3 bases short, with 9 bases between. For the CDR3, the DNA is TGCAGCGTTGAAGATCTGGCGGGCTACGAGCAGTACTTC. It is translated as CSVEDLAGYEQYF.

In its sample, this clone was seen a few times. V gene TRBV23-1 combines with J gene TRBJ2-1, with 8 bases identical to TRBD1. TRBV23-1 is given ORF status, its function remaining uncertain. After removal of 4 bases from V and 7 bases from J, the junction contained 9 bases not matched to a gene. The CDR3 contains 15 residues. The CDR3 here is CASSPRDRRFNEQFF. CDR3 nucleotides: TGCGCCAGCAGTCCCCGGGACAGGAGGTTTAATGAGCAGTTCTTC.

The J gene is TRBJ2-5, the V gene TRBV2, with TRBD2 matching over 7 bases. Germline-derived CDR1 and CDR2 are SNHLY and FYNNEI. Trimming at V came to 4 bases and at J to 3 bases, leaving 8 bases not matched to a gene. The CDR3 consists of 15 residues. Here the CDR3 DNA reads TGTGCCAGCAGTGGTAGCGGGCAGTCAAAAGAGACCCAGTACTTC. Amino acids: CASSGSGQSKETQYF.

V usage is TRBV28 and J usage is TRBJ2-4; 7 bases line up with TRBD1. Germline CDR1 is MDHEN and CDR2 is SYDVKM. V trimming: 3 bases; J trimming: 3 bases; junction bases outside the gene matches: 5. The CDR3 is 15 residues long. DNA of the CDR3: TGTGCCAGCAGTTTGAAGGGGGCAGGCAAAAACATTCAGTACTTC. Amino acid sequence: CASSLKGAGKNIQYF.

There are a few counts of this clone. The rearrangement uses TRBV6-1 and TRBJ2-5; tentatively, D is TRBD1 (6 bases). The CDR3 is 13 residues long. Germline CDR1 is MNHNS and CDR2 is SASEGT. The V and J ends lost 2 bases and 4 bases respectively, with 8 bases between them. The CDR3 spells CASSEQGRETQYF. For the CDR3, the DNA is TGTGCCAGCAGTGAACAGGGGCGAGAGACCCAGTACTTC.

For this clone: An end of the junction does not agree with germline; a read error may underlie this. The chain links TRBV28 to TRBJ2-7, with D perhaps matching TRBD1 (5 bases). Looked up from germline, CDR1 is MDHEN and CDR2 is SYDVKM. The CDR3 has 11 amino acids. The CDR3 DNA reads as TGTGCCAGCAGTTTGGGGCTCACGGCGGTTTTC. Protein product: CASSLGLTAVF.

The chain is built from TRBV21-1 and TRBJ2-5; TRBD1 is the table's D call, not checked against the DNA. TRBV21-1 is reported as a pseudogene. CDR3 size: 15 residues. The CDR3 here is CASSKEGTGRETQYF. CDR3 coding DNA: TGTGCCAGCAGCAAAGAGGGGACAGGGAGAGAGACCCAGTACTTC.

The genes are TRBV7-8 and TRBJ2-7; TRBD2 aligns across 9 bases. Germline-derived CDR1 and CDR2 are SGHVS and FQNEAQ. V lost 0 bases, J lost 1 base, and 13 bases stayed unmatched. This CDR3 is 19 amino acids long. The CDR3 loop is CASSLATQVAGAPSYEQYF. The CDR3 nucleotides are TGTGCCAGCAGCTTAGCGACCCAGGTAGCGGGGGCACCATCCTACGAGCAGTACTTC.

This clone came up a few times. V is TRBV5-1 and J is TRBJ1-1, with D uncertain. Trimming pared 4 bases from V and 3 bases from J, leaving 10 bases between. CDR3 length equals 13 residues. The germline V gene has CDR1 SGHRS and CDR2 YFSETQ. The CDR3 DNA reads TGCGCCAGCAGCCCGGCGAGGGACACTGAAGCTTTCTTT. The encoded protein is CASSPARDTEAFF.

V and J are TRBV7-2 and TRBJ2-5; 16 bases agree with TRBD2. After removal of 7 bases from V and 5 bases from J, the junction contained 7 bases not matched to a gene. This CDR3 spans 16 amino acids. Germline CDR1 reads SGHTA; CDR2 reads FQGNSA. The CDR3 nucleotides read TGTGCCAGCACCGGGACTAGCGGGGGGGCGGGGGAGACCCAGTACTTC. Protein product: CASTGTSGGAGETQYF. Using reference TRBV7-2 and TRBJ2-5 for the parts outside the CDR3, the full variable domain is GAGVSQSPSNKVTEKGKDVELRCDPISGHTALYWYRQSLGQGLEFLIYFQGNSAPDKSGLPSDRFSAERTGGSVSTLTIQRTQQEDSAVYLCASTGTSGGAGETQYFGPGTRLLVL.

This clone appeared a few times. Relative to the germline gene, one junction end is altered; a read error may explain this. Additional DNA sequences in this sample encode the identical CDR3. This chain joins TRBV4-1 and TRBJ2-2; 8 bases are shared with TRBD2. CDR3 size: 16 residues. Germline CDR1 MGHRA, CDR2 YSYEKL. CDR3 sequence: CASSQGVTSEGGELFF. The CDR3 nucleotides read TGTGCCAGCAGCCAAGGCGTGACTAGCGAGGGCGGGGAGCTGTTTTTT.

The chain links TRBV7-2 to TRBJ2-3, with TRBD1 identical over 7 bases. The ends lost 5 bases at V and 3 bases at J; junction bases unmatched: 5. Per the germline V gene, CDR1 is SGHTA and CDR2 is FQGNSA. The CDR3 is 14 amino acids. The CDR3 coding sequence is TGTGCCAGCAGCCCGAACAGGGGAACAGATACGCAGTATTTT. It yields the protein CASSPNRGTDTQYF.

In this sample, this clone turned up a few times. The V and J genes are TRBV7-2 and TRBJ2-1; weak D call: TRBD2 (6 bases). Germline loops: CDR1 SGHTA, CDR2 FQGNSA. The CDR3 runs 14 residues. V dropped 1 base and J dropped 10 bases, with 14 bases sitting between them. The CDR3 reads CASSLVPTSWEQFF. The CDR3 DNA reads TGTGCCAGCAGCTTAGTACCGACTAGTTGGGAGCAGTTCTTC. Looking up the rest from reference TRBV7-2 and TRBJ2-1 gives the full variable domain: GAGVSQSPSNKVTEKGKDVELRCDPISGHTALYWYRQSLGQGLEFLIYFQGNSAPDKSGLPSDRFSAERTGGSVSTLTIQRTQQEDSAVYLCASSLVPTSWEQFFGPGTRLTVL.

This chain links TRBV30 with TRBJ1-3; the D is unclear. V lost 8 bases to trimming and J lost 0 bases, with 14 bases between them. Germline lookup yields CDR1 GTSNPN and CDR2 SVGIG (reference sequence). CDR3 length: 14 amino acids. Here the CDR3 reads CATDRRYSGNTIYF. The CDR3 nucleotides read TGTGCCACCGACCGGCGGTACTCTGGAAACACCATATATTTT.

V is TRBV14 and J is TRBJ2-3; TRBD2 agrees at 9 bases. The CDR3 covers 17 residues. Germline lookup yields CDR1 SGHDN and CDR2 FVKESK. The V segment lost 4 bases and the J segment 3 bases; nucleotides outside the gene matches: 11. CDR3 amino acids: CASSRRVTSGNTDTQYF. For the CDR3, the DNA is TGTGCCAGCAGCCGAAGGGTGACTAGCGGTAATACAGATACGCAGTATTTT.

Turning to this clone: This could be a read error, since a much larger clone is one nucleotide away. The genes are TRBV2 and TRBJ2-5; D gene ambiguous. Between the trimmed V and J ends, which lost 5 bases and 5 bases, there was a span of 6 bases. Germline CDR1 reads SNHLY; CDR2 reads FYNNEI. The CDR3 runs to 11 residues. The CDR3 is CASSRLETQYF. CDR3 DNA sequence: TGTGCCAGCAGTCGGTTGGAGACCCAGTACTTC.

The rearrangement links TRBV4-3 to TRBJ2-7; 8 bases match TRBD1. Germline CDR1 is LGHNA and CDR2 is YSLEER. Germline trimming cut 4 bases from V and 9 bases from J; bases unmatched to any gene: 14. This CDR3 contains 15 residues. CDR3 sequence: CASSPGTGSSATQYF. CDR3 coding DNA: TGCGCCAGCAGCCCCGGGACAGGTAGTAGCGCGACGCAGTACTTC.

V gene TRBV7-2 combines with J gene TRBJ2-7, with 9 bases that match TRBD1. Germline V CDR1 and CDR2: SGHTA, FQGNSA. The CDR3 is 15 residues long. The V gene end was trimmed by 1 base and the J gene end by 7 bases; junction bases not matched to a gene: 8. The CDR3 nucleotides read TGTGCCAGCAGCTTAGACGGGACAGGGCTTAGGGAGCAGTACTTC. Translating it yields CASSLDGTGLREQYF.

The CDR3 spells CAWTLDRDEQYF. The CDR3 nucleotides read TGTGCCTGGACCCTCGACAGGGACGAGCAGTACTTC. This chain uses TRBV30 with TRBJ2-7, with 7 bases lining up with TRBD1. Germline V gives CDR1 GTSNPN, CDR2 SVGIG (reference sequence). CDR3 length: 12 residues. V gave up 4 bases and J gave up 5 bases; unmatched junction bases: 5.

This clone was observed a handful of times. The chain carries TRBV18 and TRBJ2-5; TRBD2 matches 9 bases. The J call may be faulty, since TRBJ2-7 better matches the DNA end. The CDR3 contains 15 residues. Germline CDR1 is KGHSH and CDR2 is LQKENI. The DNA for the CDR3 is TGTGCCAGCTCACCACGCGGGGGGGCAATCCACGAGCAGTACTTC. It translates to CASSPRGGAIHEQYF.

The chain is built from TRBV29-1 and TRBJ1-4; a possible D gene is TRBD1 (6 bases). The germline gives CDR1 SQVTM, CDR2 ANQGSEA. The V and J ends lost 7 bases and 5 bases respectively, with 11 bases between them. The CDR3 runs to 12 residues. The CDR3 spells CSAGQPNEKLFF. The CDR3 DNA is TGCAGCGCCGGACAGCCGAATGAAAAACTGTTTTTT.

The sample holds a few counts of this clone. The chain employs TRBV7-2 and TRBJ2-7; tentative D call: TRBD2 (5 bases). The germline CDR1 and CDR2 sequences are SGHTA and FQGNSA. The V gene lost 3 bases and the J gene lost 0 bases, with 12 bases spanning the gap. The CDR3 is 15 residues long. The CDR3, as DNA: TGTGCCAGCAGCTTGGGAGTAGGATTCTCCTACGAGCAGTACTTC. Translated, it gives CASSLGVGFSYEQYF.

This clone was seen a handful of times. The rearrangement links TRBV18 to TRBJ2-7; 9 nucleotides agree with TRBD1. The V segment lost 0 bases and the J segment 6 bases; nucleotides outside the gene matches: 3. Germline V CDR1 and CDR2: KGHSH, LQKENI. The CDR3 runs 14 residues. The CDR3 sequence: CASSPPGTGREQYF. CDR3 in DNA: TGTGCCAGCTCACCACCCGGGACAGGGCGCGAGCAGTACTTC.

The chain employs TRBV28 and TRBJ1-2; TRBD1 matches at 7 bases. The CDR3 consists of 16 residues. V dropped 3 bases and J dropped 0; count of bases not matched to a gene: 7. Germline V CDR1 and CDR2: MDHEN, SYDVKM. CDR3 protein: CASSLGQKLANYGYTF. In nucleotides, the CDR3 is TGTGCCAGCAGTTTGGGACAGAAGTTAGCTAACTATGGCTACACCTTC.